The clone carrying this T cell receptor (beta chain) was recorded once. The data were taken from a study of CD8 T cells in Susac syndrome. Sequencing targeted TCR beta in blood CD8+ and CD4+ T cells. V lost 1 base and J 3 bases, leaving 6 bases between the germline ends. Germline values: CDR1 SGHAT, CDR2 FQNNGV. This CDR3 region has 13 residues. Reverse transcription used about 0.45 to 1 ug RNA and random hexamers. TCRdb redid the calling of the immunoSEQ multiplex PCR reads with MiXCR, one entry per CDR3 protein. The sample has about 440,000 distinct CDR3 sequences, 85% to 90% seen once. The sequencing sample was made of CD8+ T cells from PBMCs. The receptor was isolated from a human donor with multiple sclerosis. V usage is TRBV11-2 and J usage is TRBJ2-5; D not resolved. Here the CDR3 reads CASSLGPEETQYF. The CDR3 coding sequence is TGTGCCAGCAGCTTAGGCCCCGAAGAGACCCAGTACTTC.